This is a list of T cell receptor beta chains from one sample in a study of cytomegalovirus exposure and HLA in healthy donors. Assay used: immunoSEQ multiplex PCR; TCRdb lists only in-frame clones, some missing. The table lists around 90,000 clones, approximately 68% of them singletons. The material sequenced was PBMCs. Receptors originate from a boy younger than 18 in good health and CMV-seropositive. Each CDR3 is given with its conserved first and last residue. A D gene is named only where the DNA matches it firmly. Not every row has a clone size; where given, it reads once, few, many or a size class.

V: TRBV19
size: -
D: -
J: TRBJ1-2
DNA: TGTGCCAGTAGTATCCCCCCAGGGAAAGAGTATGGCTACACCTTC
CDR3: CASSIPPGKEYGYTF

V: TRBV7-2
size: -
D: -
J: TRBJ2-7
DNA: TGTGCCAGCAGCTCCCGGAGGGGCCCCTACGAGCAGTACTTC
CDR3: CASSSRRGPYEQYF

V: TRBV19
size: -
D: TRBD1
J: TRBJ1-1
DNA: TGTGCCAGTAGGGAAGACAGGGGATTTTCTGAAGCTTTCTTT
CDR3: CASREDRGFSEAFF

V: TRBV6-4
size: -
D: TRBD1
J: TRBJ2-1
DNA: TGTGCCAGCAGTTCGGACAGGGGGCATGAGCAGTTCTTC
CDR3: CASSSDRGHEQFF

V: TRBV5-1
size: -
D: -
J: TRBJ2-7
DNA: TGCGCCAGCAGCTTTTTTACGGACAGTACCTACGAGCAGTACTTC
CDR3: CASSFFTDSTYEQYF

V: TRBV7-8
size: -
D: -
J: TRBJ2-3
DNA: TGTGCCAGCAGCTTATCGCCAGGGGTCTTCCCAATCTCTAGCACAGATACGCAGTATTTT
CDR3: CASSLSPGVFPISSTDTQYF

V: TRBV6-5
size: -
D: TRBD1
J: TRBJ1-2
DNA: TGTGCCAGCAGTTACTCCAGGGGGTATGGCTACACCTTC
CDR3: CASSYSRGYGYTF

V: TRBV2
size: -
D: TRBD2
J: TRBJ2-7
DNA: TGTGCCAGCAGCCTTAGCGGGAGCCTCAGCTACGAGCAGTACTTC
CDR3: CASSLSGSLSYEQYF

V: TRBV7-3
size: -
D: -
J: TRBJ2-7
DNA: TGTGCCAGCAGCTTAATTGGTACATTCTACGAGCAGTACTTC
CDR3: CASSLIGTFYEQYF

V: TRBV5-1
size: few
D: TRBD2
J: TRBJ2-3
DNA: TGCGCCAGCAGCAACGGACTAGCGGGGGGGCACCACACAGATACGCAGTATTTT
CDR3: CASSNGLAGGHHTDTQYF

V: TRBV5-4
size: -
D: TRBD2
J: TRBJ2-1
DNA: TGTGCCAGCGAAGCGGGGACTAGCGGGGGGGCAGAATACAATGAGCAGTTCTTC
CDR3: CASEAGTSGGAEYNEQFF

V: TRBV5-1
size: few
D: TRBD2
J: TRBJ2-3
DNA: TGCGCCAGCACCCACTCCGGGACTAGAACAGATACGCAGTATTTT
CDR3: CASTHSGTRTDTQYF

V: TRBV15
size: -
D: -
J: TRBJ1-2
DNA: TGTGCCACCAGCAGAGAGTCGGGGGGGGGTGGCTACACCTTC
CDR3: CATSRESGGGGYTF

V: TRBV30
size: -
D: -
J: TRBJ1-2
DNA: TGTGCCTGGAGCCTAGGGGGGGGCATTGATGGCTACACCTTC
CDR3: CAWSLGGGIDGYTF

V: TRBV6-1
size: -
D: -
J: TRBJ1-1
DNA: TGTGCCAGCAGTGAACGTACTCTCGCTGAAGCTTTCTTT
CDR3: CASSERTLAEAFF

V: TRBV6-5
size: once
D: TRBD1
J: TRBJ1-2
DNA: TGTGCCAGCAGCAGGGGGCGCGAGAGTGGCTACACCTTC
CDR3: CASSRGRESGYTF

V: TRBV6-1
size: -
D: -
J: TRBJ1-1
DNA: TGTGCCAGCAGTGAAGTCAGGGGATTCACTGAAGCTTTCTTT
CDR3: CASSEVRGFTEAFF

V: TRBV6-6
size: -
D: TRBD2
J: TRBJ2-5
DNA: TGTGCCAGCAGTTACAGGGGAGGGGAGACCCAGTACTTC
CDR3: CASSYRGGETQYF

V: TRBV19
size: -
D: TRBD1
J: TRBJ1-5
DNA: TGTGCCAGTAGTGACCAGGGGGCCCAGCCCCAGCATTTT
CDR3: CASSDQGAQPQHF

V: TRBV6-5
size: -
D: TRBD1
J: TRBJ1-4
DNA: TGTGCCAGCAGTTACAATTTTGGGGACAGGGGAGAAAAACTGTTTTTT
CDR3: CASSYNFGDRGEKLFF

V: TRBV6-6
size: -
D: -
J: TRBJ2-7
DNA: TGTGCCAGCAACAGGGCCGGTGAAAGGCAGTACTTC
CDR3: CASNRAGERQYF

V: TRBV7-2
size: few
D: TRBD1
J: TRBJ2-1
DNA: TGTGCCAGCAGCCTCCTTCCCCGGGACAGGGAATACAATGAGCAGTTCTTC
CDR3: CASSLLPRDREYNEQFF

V: TRBV7-2
size: -
D: -
J: TRBJ1-6
DNA: TGTGCCAGCAGCTTGGGAGGAGGTGGGAGAAATTCACCCCTCCACTTT
CDR3: CASSLGGGGRNSPLHF

V: TRBV4-3
size: -
D: -
J: TRBJ2-3
DNA: TGCGCCAGCAGCCAAGGGGAGCGGAGACGCACAGATACGCAGTATTTT
CDR3: CASSQGERRRTDTQYF

V: TRBV29-1
size: -
D: TRBD1
J: TRBJ2-1
DNA: TGCAGCTCCCAAACCGGGACAGGGGACAATGAGCAGTTCTTC
CDR3: CSSQTGTGDNEQFF

V: TRBV29-1
size: -
D: TRBD2
J: TRBJ2-1
DNA: TGCAGCGTTGTCGCTAGCGGGAGAAGTAATGAGCAGTTCTTC
CDR3: CSVVASGRSNEQFF

V: TRBV11-2
size: -
D: -
J: TRBJ2-3
DNA: TGTGCCAGCACCGTCAATCAGGGAGATACGCAGTATTTT
CDR3: CASTVNQGDTQYF

V: TRBV7-2
size: few
D: TRBD1
J: TRBJ1-2
DNA: TGTGCCAGCAGCTTAGATCAGGGGGCTCAGGGCTACACCTTC
CDR3: CASSLDQGAQGYTF

V: TRBV4-2
size: -
D: TRBD1
J: TRBJ2-7
DNA: TGTGCCAGCAGCCAAGATGTGGGGACAGGGTCGAGCGAGCAGTACTTC
CDR3: CASSQDVGTGSSEQYF

V: TRBV27
size: -
D: -
J: TRBJ1-2
DNA: TGTGCCAGCAGTTTAGAGGGCAGCTATCGCTATGGCTACACCTTC
CDR3: CASSLEGSYRYGYTF

V: TRBV7-6
size: few
D: TRBD2
J: TRBJ2-7
DNA: TGTGCCAGCAGCTTAAGGGGGCCAACTAGCGGGAGGTCCGCCGAGCAGTACTTC
CDR3: CASSLRGPTSGRSAEQYF

V: TRBV19
size: -
D: TRBD2
J: TRBJ2-3
DNA: TGTGCCAGTAGTATAGCGGGGGGGGTCCATACGCAGTATTTT
CDR3: CASSIAGGVHTQYF

V: TRBV5-1
size: once
D: -
J: TRBJ2-7
DNA: TGCGCCAGCAGCTTGAACATGAGAACACAGGGTACCGAGCAGTACTTC
CDR3: CASSLNMRTQGTEQYF

V: TRBV5-1
size: -
D: TRBD2
J: TRBJ2-3
DNA: TGCGCCAGCAGCTCCGGGACTAGCGGGGGCACAGATACGCAGTATTTT
CDR3: CASSSGTSGGTDTQYF

V: TRBV7-9
size: few
D: TRBD2
J: TRBJ2-7
DNA: TGTGCCAGCAGCTTATTAACTAGCGGGAGATACGAGCAGTACTTC
CDR3: CASSLLTSGRYEQYF

V: TRBV5-1
size: -
D: -
J: TRBJ2-1
DNA: TGCGCCAGCAGCCCGACGACTATTGAGCAGTTCTTC
CDR3: CASSPTTIEQFF

V: TRBV19
size: -
D: TRBD1
J: TRBJ1-2
DNA: TGTGCCAGTAGTATTCTGGGACAGGGTCCCGGTAACTATGGCTACACCTTC
CDR3: CASSILGQGPGNYGYTF

V: TRBV5-1
size: -
D: -
J: TRBJ1-4
DNA: TGCGCCAGCAGCGTCAGGGGTGAAAAACTGTTTTTT
CDR3: CASSVRGEKLFF

V: TRBV28
size: -
D: -
J: TRBJ2-2
DNA: TGTGCCAGCAGTCCCCGCGCCGGCACCGGGGAGCTGTTTTTT
CDR3: CASSPRAGTGELFF

V: TRBV4-1
size: -
D: -
J: TRBJ2-5
DNA: TGCGCCAGCAGCCAACCCCAGGGAGAGACCCAGTACTTC
CDR3: CASSQPQGETQYF

V: TRBV28
size: -
D: -
J: TRBJ1-4
DNA: TGTGCCAGCAGCAGGAGGGGCCATACTCAGCTGTTTTTT
CDR3: CASSRRGHTQLFF

V: TRBV30
size: -
D: -
J: TRBJ2-7
DNA: TGTGCCTGGAGTGACGTCGGCGAGCAGTACTTC
CDR3: CAWSDVGEQYF

V: TRBV5-1
size: -
D: -
J: TRBJ2-7
DNA: TGCGCCAGCAGTTATAACTCGGGGGGCCGCTCCTACGAGCAGTACTTC
CDR3: CASSYNSGGRSYEQYF

V: TRBV18
size: -
D: TRBD2
J: TRBJ2-2
DNA: TGTGCCAGCTCACCGAAAATAGCGGGAGGACCGAACACCGGGGAGCTGTTTTTT
CDR3: CASSPKIAGGPNTGELFF

V: TRBV7-2
size: -
D: -
J: TRBJ2-3
DNA: TGTGCCAGCAGCTTTACAGGGATGAGCATGGATACGCAGTATTTT
CDR3: CASSFTGMSMDTQYF

V: TRBV4-1
size: -
D: TRBD2
J: TRBJ2-4
DNA: TGCGCCAGCAGCCAAGAAGGGACTAGCGGGGGTCAAAACATTCAGTACTTC
CDR3: CASSQEGTSGGQNIQYF

V: TRBV19
size: -
D: TRBD1
J: TRBJ1-1
DNA: TGTGCCAGTAGTAAAGACAGGGCGGGGTGGGGAGAAGCTTTCTTT
CDR3: CASSKDRAGWGEAFF

V: TRBV11-2
size: -
D: TRBD1
J: TRBJ1-1
DNA: TGTGCCAGCAGCTCCGTACAGGGGGCTAAAGCTTTCTTT
CDR3: CASSSVQGAKAFF

V: TRBV30
size: few
D: -
J: TRBJ1-6
DNA: TGTGCCTGGTCACCCTTGGCTAATTCACCCCTCCACTTT
CDR3: CAWSPLANSPLHF

V: TRBV30
size: -
D: TRBD1
J: TRBJ1-2
DNA: TGTGCCTGGAGTGAGACAGGGGACGGCTACACCTTC
CDR3: CAWSETGDGYTF

V: TRBV7-3
size: -
D: TRBD2
J: TRBJ2-3
DNA: TGTGCCAGCAGCCCGGGACTAGAGACAGATACGCAGTATTTT
CDR3: CASSPGLETDTQYF

V: TRBV30
size: -
D: -
J: TRBJ1-2
DNA: TGTGCCTGGAGTTCTGCGGGGCCATATGGCTACACCTTC
CDR3: CAWSSAGPYGYTF

V: TRBV7-9
size: -
D: -
J: TRBJ1-1
DNA: TGTGCCAGCAGCTTCAAGGGAGGGACTGAAGCTTTCTTT
CDR3: CASSFKGGTEAFF